What follows are 19 T cell receptor beta chains derived from one specimen sequenced in a study of blood T cell repertoires in COVID-19 (dated by TCRdb to the early 2020s). Library preparation was by the immunoSEQ multiplex PCR assay. TCRdb took over this immuneACCESS table, retaining in-frame rearrangements with V and J assigned. Such tables are incomplete; in checked studies, under half of the missing clones stem from an unresolved V gene, and the remainder is unexplained. Recorded for this sample are about 140,000 clones; about four fifths of them occurred a single time. The top ten constitute over 8% of the sample. Sample: peripheral blood. The source of these receptors is a human donor in a cohort sampled during active COVID-19.

This chain links TRBV25-1 with TRBJ2-1; 7 nucleotides agree with TRBD1. Unmatched junction bases numbered 11, after V lost 6 bases and J lost 6 bases. CDR1 MGHDK and CDR2 SYGVNS come from the germline V gene. CDR3 length: 15 residues. CDR3 in amino acids: CASSLIDRDGNEQFF. Written as DNA, the CDR3 is TGTGCCAGCAGCCTAATCGACAGGGACGGCAATGAGCAGTTCTTC.

The chain combines TRBV7-9 with TRBJ2-1; the match to TRBD2 covers 10 bases. Germline CDR1 and CDR2: SEHNR and FQNEAQ (reference sequence). The CDR3 length is 17 residues. V lost 5 bases, J lost 10 bases, and 17 bases stayed unmatched. The CDR3 here is CASSRAGSGRATREQFF. The CDR3 DNA sequence: TGTGCCAGCAGCCGAGCTGGGAGCGGGAGGGCTACCCGGGAGCAGTTCTTC.

V usage is TRBV18 and J usage is TRBJ2-3; 7 nucleotides line up with TRBD2. The CDR3 has 16 amino acids. In germline, CDR1 is KGHSH, CDR2 LQKENI. V was pared by 0 bases and J by 6 bases, with 9 bases of the junction left unmatched. CDR3 coding DNA: TGTGCCAGCTCACCACCGGGACTATCCATGGGGGATACGCAGTATTTT. Protein: CASSPPGLSMGDTQYF.

The chain employs TRBV27 and TRBJ2-2; 9 bases line up with TRBD2. The V segment lost 9 bases and the J segment 6 bases; nucleotides outside the gene matches: 11. CDR3 length: 15 residues. Germline CDR1 is MNHEY and CDR2 is SMNVEV (reference sequence). The chain's CDR3 is CARTRLAGYPGELFF. The DNA for the CDR3 is TGTGCCAGAACGCGGCTAGCGGGATACCCCGGGGAGCTGTTTTTT.

This sequence joins TRBV6-4 and TRBJ2-1; 8 bases agree with TRBD2. V dropped 6 bases and J dropped 4; count of bases not matched to a gene: 2. This CDR3 is 13 amino acids long. CDR1 is MRHNA, CDR2 SNTAGT, per germline. CDR3 DNA: TGTGCCAGCAGCCGGGAGGGGTACAATGAGCAGTTCTTC. Translating gives CASSREGYNEQFF.

The chain has TRBV12-2 and TRBJ2-1; the D call TRBD1 from the table was never checked on the DNA. TRBV12-2 is described as a pseudogene. The CDR3 is made up of 17 amino acids. In nucleotides, the CDR3 is TGTGCAAGTCGCCTAGCTGCGACGGGACAGCTATACAATGAGCAGTTCTTC. Residues: CASRLAATGQLYNEQFF.

V is TRBV5-1 and J is TRBJ2-5, with D unclear. With 1 base removed from V and 5 bases from J, the gap between germline ends came to 9 bases. The CDR3 spans 13 residues. The germline V gene has CDR1 SGHRS and CDR2 YFSETQ. The CDR3 DNA is TGCGCCAGCAGCTTGCCCGGGTCGGAGACCCAGTACTTC. Translated, it gives CASSLPGSETQYF.

V is TRBV18 and J is TRBJ2-7; D is perhaps TRBD1 (5 bases). V gave up 3 bases and J gave up 0 bases, with 9 bases separating them. The CDR3 runs to 14 residues. Germline V CDR1 and CDR2: KGHSH, LQKENI. CDR3 nucleotide sequence: TGTGCCAGCTCACCGTCAGGGCCCTCCTACGAGCAGTACTTC. Translation: CASSPSGPSYEQYF.

This chain links TRBV29-1 with TRBJ2-7, with 9 bases lining up with TRBD2. This CDR3 spans 15 amino acids. Germline CDR1 reads SQVTM; CDR2 reads ANQGSEA. V shed 4 bases, J shed 2 bases, and the junction held 9 bases outside the gene matches. The CDR3 here is CSVGAGAGGTYEQYF. Written as DNA, the CDR3 is TGCAGCGTTGGAGCCGGCGCGGGAGGGACCTACGAGCAGTACTTC.

This clone has a single count. The gene calls are TRBV29-1 and TRBJ2-2; 11 nucleotides agree with TRBD2. V lost 0 bases and J lost 7; bases outside the gene matches: 4. Germline CDR1 and CDR2: SQVTM and ANQGSEA. CDR3 size: 15 residues. CDR3 nucleotide sequence: TGCAGCGTTGAAGATACTAGCGGGAGACTCGGGGAGCTGTTTTTT. Translation: CSVEDTSGRLGELFF.

This clone was observed a few times. This CDR3 is CASSPRGSVGEQYF. The DNA of the CDR3 is TGTGCCAGCTCACCACGCGGGAGTGTTGGCGAGCAGTACTTC. The V and J genes are TRBV18 and TRBJ2-7; 7 bases map to TRBD2. With V trimmed by 1 base and J by 6 bases, 6 bases remained unmatched. Germline CDR1 KGHSH, CDR2 LQKENI. The CDR3 consists of 14 residues.

This chain uses TRBV5-6 with TRBJ1-6; unclear D gene. The CDR3 loop spans 12 amino acids. The germline V gene has CDR1 SGHDT and CDR2 YYEEEE. V was pared by 2 bases and J by 9 bases, with 6 bases between. The CDR3 region has the DNA TGTGCCAGCAGCTTCGAGGCTTCACCCCTCCACTTT. Amino acid sequence: CASSFEASPLHF.

The chain couples TRBV6-5 to TRBJ1-6; possible D gene TRBD1, 5 bases. CDR3 length: 13 residues. V lost 9 bases to trimming and J lost 7 bases, with 13 bases between them. Looked up from germline, CDR1 is MNHEY and CDR2 is SVGAGI. The CDR3 nucleotides read TGTGCCAGTGGGCCGGAGGGGAATTCACCCCTCCACTTT. This codes for CASGPEGNSPLHF.

The gene calls are TRBV18 and TRBJ1-6; D might be TRBD1 (5 bases). Germline V CDR1 and CDR2: KGHSH, LQKENI. The CDR3 contains 19 residues. V lost 6 bases and J lost 1, with 22 bases in between. The CDR3 here is CASSPRAPTVASYNSPLHF. The CDR3 DNA reads as TGTGCCAGCTCGCCCAGGGCCCCGACGGTGGCGTCCTATAATTCACCCCTCCACTTT.

DNA of the CDR3: TGTGCCAGCAGCCACCTAGGGGGAGAAGAGACCCAGTACTTC. As protein: CASSHLGGEETQYF. The chain joins TRBV5-4 to TRBJ2-5, with D possibly being TRBD1 (6 bases). The CDR3 contains 14 residues. CDR1 SGHNT and CDR2 YYREEE come from the germline V gene (reference sequence). With 4 bases removed from V and 3 bases from J, the gap between germline ends came to 13 bases.

The rearrangement joins TRBV4-3 to TRBJ2-7, with 11 bases fitting TRBD1. The CDR3 loop spans 13 amino acids. Germline-derived CDR1 and CDR2 are LGHNA and YSLEER. Losses at the gene ends were 9 bases for V and 5 bases for J; bases not matched to a gene: 6. CDR3 loop: CASAWDRGNEQYF. The CDR3 DNA sequence: TGCGCCAGTGCCTGGGACAGGGGGAACGAGCAGTACTTC.

The chain uses TRBV2 and TRBJ2-3; D might be TRBD2 (6 bases). Trimming left V 8 bases short and J 5 bases short, with 14 bases between. Germline lookup yields CDR1 SNHLY and CDR2 FYNNEI. CDR3 size: 13 residues. The CDR3 region is CASRRVGGDTQYF. CDR3 DNA sequence: TGTGCCAGCCGGAGGGTAGGAGGAGATACGCAGTATTTT.

The chain carries TRBV5-4 and TRBJ1-3; the match to TRBD1 covers 7 bases. The CDR3 loop spans 15 amino acids. The V and J ends lost 5 bases and 4 bases, in that order; junction bases with no gene match: 9. CDR1 and CDR2 from the germline V gene are SGHNT and YYREEE (reference sequence). The DNA of the CDR3 is TGTGCCAGCAGACCGGACAGGAACGCAGGAAACACCATATATTTT. It codes for CASRPDRNAGNTIYF. The entire variable domain, with the rest obtained from reference TRBV5-4 and TRBJ1-3, is as follows: ETGVTQSPTHLIKTRGQQVTLRCSSQSGHNTVSWYQQALGQGPQFIFQYYREEENGRGNFPPRFSGLQFPNYSSELNVNALELDDSALYLCASRPDRNAGNTIYFGEGSWLTVV.

V gene TRBV6-2 or TRBV6-3 combines with J gene TRBJ2-7, with a tentative D call TRBD1 (6 bases). Trimming left V 6 bases short and J 1 base short, with 16 bases between. CDR3 length: 15 residues. Germline V CDR1 and CDR2: MNHEY, SVGEGT. The CDR3 loop reads CASSPVGARSYEQYF. CDR3 DNA sequence: TGTGCCAGCAGCCCCGTGGGGGCAAGGTCCTACGAGCAGTACTTC.